Below are 27 T cell receptor beta chains sequenced from a single sample in a study of T cell repertoires in cytomegalovirus infection (dated by TCRdb to the late 2010s). The run used an Illumina HiSeq 1500. TCRdb handled the public reads itself, with Q25 trimming in fastp and clone calling in MiXCR, and kept productive beta chains. Merged by CDR3 protein, the rows form single entries marked with the most common genes and DNA. Recorded for this sample are under 350,000 distinct CDR3 sequences; over 7.5% of them occurred a single time. Clones ranked in the top ten supply about 4.5% of the sample. The specimen sequenced was PBMCs. The receptors shown here come from a human donor in good health (CMV status not recorded). Some clones in this sample may be carry-over from other donors' samples.

This clonotype was detected only a few times. The chain recombines TRBV20-1 with TRBJ2-7; 9 bases fit TRBD2. CDR3 length: 15 residues. V shed 6 bases and J 3 bases; nucleotides not matched to a gene: 12. From germline, CDR1 is DFQATT and CDR2 SNEGSKA (reference sequence). DNA of the CDR3: TGCAGTGCAAGCCCACGGACTAGCGTTTTCTACGAGCAGTACTTC. Translation gives CSASPRTSVFYEQYF.

This clonotype was recorded at least ten times. V and J are TRBV6-2 or TRBV6-3 and TRBJ2-1; 10 positions agree with TRBD1. Trimming cost V 8 bases and J 1 base; bases outside gene matches: 5. Germline V gene data show CDR1 as MNHEY and CDR2 as SVGEGT. The CDR3 is 15 amino acids. CDR3 protein: CASRRTGGSYNEQFF. CDR3 nucleotides: TGTGCCAGCCGAAGGACAGGGGGGTCCTACAATGAGCAGTTCTTC.

This clonotype was seen a few times. The chain joins TRBV20-1 to TRBJ2-7; 7 nucleotides agree with TRBD1. The germline V gene has CDR1 DFQATT and CDR2 SNEGSKA (reference sequence). This CDR3 has 13 amino acids. J lost 3 bases, V lost 4 bases, and 6 bases had no gene match. This chain's CDR3 is CSAIPGQSYEQYF. Here the CDR3 DNA reads TGCAGTGCTATCCCGGGACAGAGCTACGAGCAGTACTTC.

This clonotype was observed a few times. The chain links TRBV7-2 to TRBJ2-2; 7 bases match TRBD1. Per germline, CDR1 SGHTA and CDR2 FQGNSA. This CDR3 has 16 residues. J was trimmed by 1 base and V by 0 bases; bases with no gene match: 2. This chain's CDR3 is CASSLAGTENTGELFF. The CDR3 nucleotides read TGTGCCAGCAGCTTAGCCGGGACAGAGAACACCGGGGAGCTGTTTTTT.

Details on this clonotype: This sequence may be a read error, since a much larger clone differs from it by one base. This sequence joins TRBV6-1 and TRBJ2-1; 7 positions agree with TRBD1. The CDR3 spans 15 residues. Germline lookup yields CDR1 MNHNS and CDR2 SASEGT. The CDR3 DNA sequence: TGTGACAGCAGTGAATGGGACAGTAGCTACAATGAGCAGTTCTTC. Its protein is CDSSEWDSSYNEQFF.

For the CDR3, the DNA is TGTGCCAGCAGCTTAGGTGCGTTGGCGGGCTCCTACGAGCAGTACTTC. This codes for CASSLGALAGSYEQYF. V is TRBV7-2 and J is TRBJ2-7; possible D gene TRBD2, 5 bases. Germline V gene lookup returns CDR1 SGHTA and CDR2 FQGNSA. With 1 base removed from V and 0 bases from J, the gap between germline ends came to 13 bases. The CDR3 has 16 amino acids.

The rearrangement joins TRBV20-1 to TRBJ2-3, with 16 bases identical to TRBD2. V was clipped by 6 bases and J by 5 bases; unmatched bases: 8. Per germline, CDR1 DFQATT and CDR2 SNEGSKA (reference sequence). This CDR3 is built from 16 residues. The CDR3 bases are TGCAGTGCCCCGGGACTAGCGGGAGGGCGGGGAGATACGCAGTATTTT. It translates to CSAPGLAGGRGDTQYF.

At least ten counts were recorded for this clonotype. The CDR3: CSARRDGLYEQYF. CDR3 DNA sequence: TGCAGTGCTAGGCGGGACGGGCTCTACGAGCAGTACTTC. J is TRBJ2-7 and V is TRBV20-1; D may be TRBD2 (6 bases). The CDR3 contains 13 residues. V dropped 3 bases and J dropped 3 bases, with 12 bases sitting between them. CDR1 and CDR2 from the germline V gene are DFQATT and SNEGSKA (reference sequence).

The sample holds many counts of this clonotype. The chain is built from TRBV27 and TRBJ1-6, with D perhaps matching TRBD1 (6 bases). Germline-derived CDR1 and CDR2 are MNHEY and SMNVEV (reference sequence). This CDR3 has 14 amino acids. Trimming removed 6 bases at V and 5 bases at J, with 11 bases between. Here the CDR3 reads CASSFYRDNSPLHF. CDR3 coding DNA: TGTGCCAGCAGCTTCTACAGGGATAATTCACCCCTCCACTTT.

This clonotype was counted between two and nine times. The CDR3 nucleotides read TGTGCCAGCAGAGAACAGGGATTTTCTGGAAACACCATATATTTT. It is translated as CASREQGFSGNTIYF. The genes are TRBV12-3 or TRBV12-4 and TRBJ1-3, with D perhaps matching TRBD1 (6 bases). Deletions cut 6 bases from V and 1 base from J, with 13 bases between. CDR3 length equals 15 residues.

The chain carries TRBV24-1 and TRBJ1-2, with TRBD1 identical over 9 bases. Germline V gene lookup returns CDR1 KGHDR and CDR2 SFDVKD. V was clipped by 4 bases and J by 6 bases; unmatched bases: 5. The CDR3 length is 14 residues. CDR3 coding DNA: TGTGCCACCAGTGACCCCGGGACAGGGCATGGCTACACCTTC. The encoded protein is CATSDPGTGHGYTF.

The table lists this clonotype with a few counts. The V and J genes are TRBV7-3 and TRBJ2-5; either TRBD1 or TRBD2 may supply D (5 bases each). V gave up 5 bases and J gave up 6 bases, with 13 bases separating them. Germline CDR1 is SGHTA and CDR2 is FQGTGA. CDR3 length equals 13 residues. This CDR3 is CASSLGTSKTQYF. CDR3 nucleotides: TGTGCCAGCAGCCTGGGGACGTCAAAGACCCAGTACTTC.

This clonotype was found many times. This chain uses TRBV4-1 with TRBJ2-3, with 8 nucleotides matching TRBD2. V shed 0 bases, J shed 4 bases, and the junction held 6 bases outside the gene matches. From germline, CDR1 is MGHRA and CDR2 YSYEKL. The CDR3 is 16 amino acids. CDR3 in amino acids: CASSQEPAGVSDTQYF. DNA of the CDR3: TGCGCCAGCAGCCAAGAACCAGCGGGAGTCTCAGATACGCAGTATTTT.

This chain links TRBV12-3 or TRBV12-4 with TRBJ1-5; 7 bases match TRBD1. The CDR3 extends over 12 amino acids. With V trimmed by 9 bases and J by 5 bases, 4 bases remained unmatched. The CDR3 DNA reads as TGTGCCAGTCAGGGGGACGATCAGCCCCAGCATTTT. Amino acids: CASQGDDQPQHF.

This clonotype was found many times. The CDR3 loop is CASSLSRSLGGTNEKLFF. The CDR3 DNA reads TGTGCCAGCAGTTTATCTCGGTCTCTCGGGGGGACTAATGAAAAACTGTTTTTT. J is TRBJ1-4 and V is TRBV12-3 or TRBV12-4; maybe TRBD1 (5 bases). V shed 2 bases and J shed 2 bases, with 18 bases lying between them. CDR3 length equals 18 residues.

In this sample, this clonotype turned up many times. This chain joins TRBV3-1 and TRBJ1-1, with D perhaps TRBD1 (5 bases). V was pared by 4 bases and J by 1 base, with 19 bases between. This CDR3 is built from 17 residues. Germline V gene lookup returns CDR1 LGHDT and CDR2 YNNKEL (reference sequence). DNA for the CDR3: TGTGCCAGCAGCCTAAAAAGGGGTGGAGGGCCGAACACTGAAGCTTTCTTT. Translated, it gives CASSLKRGGGPNTEAFF.

This clonotype has a count of ten or more. This chain uses TRBV11-1 with TRBJ2-3; 7 bases are a match to TRBD1. J was trimmed by 0 bases and V by 5 bases; bases with no gene match: 14. This CDR3 region has 18 residues. The germline CDR1 and CDR2 sequences are SGHAT and FQDESV (reference sequence). CDR3 in amino acids: CASSTPKWTGASTDTQYF. CDR3 nucleotide sequence: TGTGCCAGCAGCACGCCGAAGTGGACAGGAGCTAGCACAGATACGCAGTATTTT.

CDR3: CASSKQGVGQPQHF. DNA for the CDR3: TGTGCCAGCAGTAAACAGGGAGTTGGTCAGCCCCAGCATTTT. The chain uses TRBV2 and TRBJ1-5; perhaps TRBD1 as D (6 bases). V lost 5 bases and J 6 bases, leaving 14 bases between the germline ends. CDR1 SNHLY and CDR2 FYNNEI come from the germline V gene. This CDR3 is 14 amino acids long.

This clonotype was recorded at least ten times. The chain links TRBV12-3 or TRBV12-4 to TRBJ2-7, with a possible D match to TRBD1 (6 bases). The CDR3 is 15 residues long. V was cut by 6 bases and J by 1 base, with 16 bases left in between. The CDR3 sequence: CASRSSGTSSYEQYF. CDR3 DNA: TGTGCCAGCAGGTCCTCCGGGACATCATCCTACGAGCAGTACTTC.

This clonotype was seen repeatedly, ten times or more. This rearrangement joins TRBV7-3 to TRBJ2-7; TRBD2 might be the D (6 bases). Trimming left V 4 bases short and J 5 bases short, with 18 bases between. This CDR3 is 15 amino acids long. Germline CDR1 is SGHTA and CDR2 is FQGTGA. CDR3 nucleotide sequence: TGTGCCAGCAGCTCTACCGGGACTGGGAAGAACGAGCAGTACTTC. Its translation is CASSSTGTGKNEQYF.

This clonotype has at least ten counts. The rearrangement joins TRBV7-2 to TRBJ2-5, with D possibly matching TRBD1 (5 bases). This CDR3 has 13 amino acids. Germline V gives CDR1 SGHTA, CDR2 FQGNSA. The V gene lost 7 bases and the J gene lost 6 bases, with 15 bases spanning the gap. CDR3 in DNA: TGTGCCAGCACCCCTATGGGGCGGAAGACCCAGTACTTC. Residues: CASTPMGRKTQYF. The whole variable domain, remainder taken from reference TRBV7-2 and TRBJ2-5, is GAGVSQSPSNKVTEKGKDVELRCDPISGHTALYWYRQSLGQGLEFLIYFQGNSAPDKSGLPSDRFSAERTGGSVSTLTIQRTQQEDSAVYLCASTPMGRKTQYFGPGTRLLVL.

This clonotype has just a few counts. The chain recombines TRBV7-3 with TRBJ1-6, with D perhaps TRBD1 (6 bases). Looked up from germline, CDR1 is SGHTA and CDR2 is FQGTGA. This CDR3 comprises 14 residues. With 5 bases removed from V and 7 bases from J, the gap between germline ends came to 12 bases. The CDR3 is CASSRTGHNSPLHF. CDR3 coding DNA: TGTGCCAGCAGCCGAACAGGGCACAATTCACCCCTCCACTTT.

This clonotype has ten or more counts. V usage is TRBV12-3 or TRBV12-4 and J usage is TRBJ1-1; 10 nucleotides line up with TRBD1. The CDR3 has 14 residues. The ends lost 3 bases at V and 4 bases at J; junction bases unmatched: 2. DNA for the CDR3: TGTGCCAGCAGTTTGACAGGGGGCATCACTGAAGCTTTCTTT. Its protein is CASSLTGGITEAFF.

This clonotype was seen a few times. The CDR3 sequence: CAWVLGYEQYF. The CDR3 coding sequence is TGTGCCTGGGTCCTGGGCTACGAGCAGTACTTC. J is TRBJ2-7 and V is TRBV30; D call uncertain. This CDR3 is 11 amino acids long. The V gene lost 5 bases and the J gene lost 3 bases, with 8 bases spanning the gap. Germline V gene sequence: CDR1 GTSNPN, CDR2 SVGIG (reference sequence).

This clonotype was picked up many times. The chain employs TRBV5-1 and TRBJ2-3, with TRBD2 identical over 13 bases. The CDR3 loop spans 15 amino acids. Germline V gene lookup returns CDR1 SGHRS and CDR2 YFSETQ. J gave up 5 bases and V 5 bases, and 5 bases lay outside the gene matches. The CDR3 sequence is CASRSWTSGRDTQYF. The CDR3, as DNA: TGCGCCAGCAGATCCTGGACTAGCGGGAGAGATACGCAGTATTTT.

This clonotype was observed at least ten times. This chain uses TRBV7-2 with TRBJ2-1, with 11 positions matching TRBD2. The CDR3 contains 16 residues. CDR1 is SGHTA and CDR2 is FQGNSA in the germline V gene. The ends lost 6 bases at V and 0 bases at J; junction bases unmatched: 4. This chain's CDR3 is CASRLAGETSYNEQFF. CDR3 in DNA: TGTGCCAGCAGACTAGCGGGGGAGACCTCCTACAATGAGCAGTTCTTC. Combining the CDR3 with reference TRBV7-2 and TRBJ2-1 gives the whole variable domain GAGVSQSPSNKVTEKGKDVELRCDPISGHTALYWYRQSLGQGLEFLIYFQGNSAPDKSGLPSDRFSAERTGGSVSTLTIQRTQQEDSAVYLCASRLAGETSYNEQFFGPGTRLTVL.

Points on this clonotype: Compared with germline, one end of the junction differs, possibly owing to a read error. The genes are TRBV7-2 and TRBJ2-1, with unresolved D. Per the germline V gene, CDR1 is SGHTA and CDR2 is FQGNSA. The CDR3 consists of 12 residues. CDR3 amino acids: CASSLIMAGMIF. The CDR3 bases are TGTGCCAGCAGCTTAATCATGGCAGGTATGATCTTC.